This TCR beta chain is from a study of CD8+ T cells in alopecia areata. Background on the study: Treated patients swallowed 5 to 10 mg of oral tofacitinib twice daily. Study observations and caveats: With patients, TCR sharing proved less clear than in mice, a difference possibly related to HLA.

In alopecia areata patients, both lesional scalp punch biopsies and peripheral blood were collected. Both CD4+ and CD8+ T cells were separated by sorting PBMCs. A note on this clone: Its antigen remains unidentified.

Germline V gene data show CDR1 as SNHLY and CDR2 as FYNNEI. V shed 7 bases and J 1 base; nucleotides not matched to a gene: 6. CDR3 length equals 14 residues. The sequencing template was cDNA reverse transcribed from extracted RNA. Profiling relied on immunoSEQ multiplex PCR, and the TCRdb table lists in-frame clones only, not all of them. The data show about 170,000 clones, with approximately 65% seen just once and about an eighth held by the top ten. The TCR was taken from a human donor with alopecia areata. Sequencing used CD8+ T cells sorted from blood, obtained at week 0. V is TRBV2 and J is TRBJ2-5; TRBD2 agrees at 7 bases. CDR3 residues: CASKAGSTQETQYF. In DNA, the CDR3 is TGTGCCAGCAAAGCGGGGAGTACCCAAGAGACCCAGTACTTC.